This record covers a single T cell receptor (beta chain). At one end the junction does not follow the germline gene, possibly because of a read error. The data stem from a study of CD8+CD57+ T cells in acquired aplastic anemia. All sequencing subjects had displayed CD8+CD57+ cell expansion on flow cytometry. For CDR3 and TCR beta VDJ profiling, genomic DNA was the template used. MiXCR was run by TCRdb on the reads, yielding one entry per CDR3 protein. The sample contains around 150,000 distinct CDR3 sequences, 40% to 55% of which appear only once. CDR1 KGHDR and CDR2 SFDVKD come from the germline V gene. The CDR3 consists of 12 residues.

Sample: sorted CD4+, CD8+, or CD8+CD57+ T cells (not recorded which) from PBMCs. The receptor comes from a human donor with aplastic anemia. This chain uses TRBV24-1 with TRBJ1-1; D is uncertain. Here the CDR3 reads CASKTANTEAFF. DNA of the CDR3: TGCGCCTCCAAGACTGCGAACACTGAAGCTTTCTTT.